This is a list of T cell receptor beta chains from one sample in a study of early T cells in non-severe SARS-CoV-2 infection. Using its own MiXCR run on the 5' RACE reads, TCRdb lists one record per CDR3 protein. The data contain 56,000 or so distinct CDR3 sequences, roughly 16% of them seen just once; the ten biggest clones take up approximately 4%. Sequenced here: whole blood, sampled at baseline. These receptors were collected from an adult who was a healthcare worker with PCR-confirmed SARS-CoV-2 infection or an uninfected control (not recorded which). The CDR3 runs from the conserved cysteine through the conserved F or W. The order of the fields is V gene, clone size, D gene, J gene, CDR3 DNA, CDR3 protein. A D gene is named only where the DNA matches it firmly. Clone sizes are given selectively: once, few, many, or a class where the clone is expanded.

V: TRBV20-1
size: .
D: TRBD2
J: TRBJ2-3
DNA: TGCAGTGCTAGATTGGGCGGGGGTGCAGATACGCAGTATTTT
CDR3: CSARLGGGADTQYF

V: TRBV7-3
size: few
D: .
J: TRBJ2-3
DNA: TGTGCCAGCAGCTTAAATCCAGGGGGGCCAGATACGCAGTATTTT
CDR3: CASSLNPGGPDTQYF

V: TRBV20-1
size: few
D: .
J: TRBJ2-3
DNA: TGCAGTGCTAGTCGGGAGTCCACAGATACGCAGTATTTT
CDR3: CSASRESTDTQYF

V: TRBV5-1
size: few
D: .
J: TRBJ2-7
DNA: TGCGCCAGCAGTAGCACCACCGGGACCTACGAGCAGTACTTC
CDR3: CASSSTTGTYEQYF

V: TRBV20-1
size: .
D: .
J: TRBJ2-3
DNA: TGCAGTGCTCCTCTGGGGGCTCGTGAAGATACGCAGTATTTT
CDR3: CSAPLGAREDTQYF

V: TRBV5-8
size: many
D: .
J: TRBJ2-7
DNA: TGTGCCAGCAGACCTACAGGGTCGGGGTCCTACGAGCAGTACTTC
CDR3: CASRPTGSGSYEQYF

V: TRBV11-2
size: .
D: TRBD2
J: TRBJ2-3
DNA: TGTGCCAGCAACCTGGGGGGACTAGGAGGAGATACGCAGTATTTT
CDR3: CASNLGGLGGDTQYF

V: TRBV2
size: .
D: .
J: TRBJ1-2
DNA: TGTGCCAGCGGGGCTGAACGGGCCTATGGCTACACCTTC
CDR3: CASGAERAYGYTF

V: TRBV11-2
size: few
D: TRBD1
J: TRBJ1-5
DNA: TGTGCCAGCAGCTTAGCGACAGGGGGGTCGAATCAGCCCCAGCATTTT
CDR3: CASSLATGGSNQPQHF

V: TRBV7-2
size: few
D: .
J: TRBJ2-7
DNA: TGTGCCAGCAGCTCCGGGCTAGGGCTTTACGAGCAGTACTTC
CDR3: CASSSGLGLYEQYF

V: TRBV28
size: many
D: TRBD1
J: TRBJ1-1
DNA: TGTGCCAGCAGTCCACCCGTCTCAGGGGGTCACACTGAAGCTTTCTTT
CDR3: CASSPPVSGGHTEAFF

V: TRBV28
size: few
D: TRBD2
J: TRBJ2-2
DNA: TGTGCCAGCACCCAGACCCGTCTTGGGACTAGCGTCTACACCGGGGAGCTGTTTTTT
CDR3: CASTQTRLGTSVYTGELFF

V: TRBV27
size: .
D: TRBD1
J: TRBJ2-3
DNA: TGTGCCAGCAGTTTGATCGGGACAGTCCACAATACGCAGTATTTT
CDR3: CASSLIGTVHNTQYF

V: TRBV5-1
size: .
D: .
J: TRBJ2-1
DNA: TGCGCCAGCAGCGACGGGACTAATGAGCAGTTCTTC
CDR3: CASSDGTNEQFF

V: TRBV7-8
size: .
D: .
J: TRBJ1-3
DNA: TGTGCCAGCAGCGCCAGCAGAGTCCGCTCTGGAAACACCATATATTTT
CDR3: CASSASRVRSGNTIYF

V: TRBV27
size: few
D: TRBD1
J: TRBJ1-2
DNA: TGTGCCAGCAGGGACAGGGGAGGCGGCTACACCTTC
CDR3: CASRDRGGGYTF

V: TRBV4-2
size: many
D: .
J: TRBJ2-6
DNA: TGTGCCAGCAGCCAAGACAACTCTGGGGCCAACGTCCTGACTTTC
CDR3: CASSQDNSGANVLTF

V: TRBV3-1
size: many
D: TRBD2
J: TRBJ2-3
DNA: TGTGCCAGCAGCCGAGGACTAGCGGGGGCCATCCGCACAGATACGCAGTATTTT
CDR3: CASSRGLAGAIRTDTQYF

V: TRBV15
size: .
D: .
J: TRBJ2-7
DNA: TGTGCCACCAGCAGCCGACTCAGGGACGAGCAGTACTTC
CDR3: CATSSRLRDEQYF

V: TRBV18
size: many
D: .
J: TRBJ1-6
DNA: TGTGCCAGCTCACCATTTTCTCCCGCGGACAGTCGGGGTAATTCACCCCTCCACTTT
CDR3: CASSPFSPADSRGNSPLHF

V: TRBV15
size: .
D: .
J: TRBJ1-4
DNA: TGTGCCACCAGCAGAGCACAGACTAATGAAAAACTGTTTTTT
CDR3: CATSRAQTNEKLFF

V: TRBV20-1
size: many
D: .
J: TRBJ2-3
DNA: TGCAGTGCTAGCTCTGGGGACGTGCGCCGGATCTCTAGCACAGATACGCAGTATTTT
CDR3: CSASSGDVRRISSTDTQYF

V: TRBV5-1
size: many
D: .
J: TRBJ1-6
DNA: TGCGCCAGCAGCCTACAAGGTCAGGGGAGCAATTCACCCCTCCACTTT
CDR3: CASSLQGQGSNSPLHF

V: TRBV3-1
size: few
D: .
J: TRBJ2-1
DNA: TGTGCCAGCAGCCAAGGATCTTACGGTGAGCAGTTCTTC
CDR3: CASSQGSYGEQFF

V: TRBV7-6
size: .
D: .
J: TRBJ2-3
DNA: TGTGCCAGCAGCTTAGAGGGCGGGAACACAGATACGCAGTATTTT
CDR3: CASSLEGGNTDTQYF

V: TRBV18
size: few
D: .
J: TRBJ1-1
DNA: TGTGCCAGCTCACCTGGGGGGCGAACTGAAGCTTTCTTT
CDR3: CASSPGGRTEAFF

V: TRBV10-2
size: .
D: .
J: TRBJ2-1
DNA: TGCGCCAGTCATGAGAGCCTTTTGTCAAGCTCCTACAATGAGCAGTTCTTC
CDR3: CASHESLLSSSYNEQFF

V: TRBV7-9
size: .
D: .
J: TRBJ2-7
DNA: TGTGCCAGCAGCCGTACGTGGGAGCAGTACTTC
CDR3: CASSRTWEQYF

V: TRBV11-2
size: few
D: .
J: TRBJ2-1
DNA: TGTGCCAGCAGCTCGTACTTGAACAATGAGCAGTTCTTC
CDR3: CASSSYLNNEQFF

V: TRBV3-1
size: .
D: TRBD2
J: TRBJ2-5
DNA: TGTGCCAGCAGCCAAGGCGAGACTAGCACCCAGTACTTC
CDR3: CASSQGETSTQYF

V: TRBV19
size: few
D: .
J: TRBJ2-4
DNA: TGTGCCAGTAGTTTCCTAGAGGGGGCCAAAAACATTCAGTACTTC
CDR3: CASSFLEGAKNIQYF

V: TRBV9
size: .
D: .
J: TRBJ2-3
DNA: TGTGCCAGCAGGGCCCTAGGCAGGGGCACAGATACGCAGTATTTT
CDR3: CASRALGRGTDTQYF

V: TRBV10-3
size: .
D: .
J: TRBJ1-1
DNA: TGTGCCATCAGTGAGAACAGTGAGGAAGCTTTCTTT
CDR3: CAISENSEEAFF

V: TRBV19
size: few
D: .
J: TRBJ1-5
DNA: TGTGCCAGTAGTATCGAGGTAGAGCCCCAGCATTTT
CDR3: CASSIEVEPQHF

V: TRBV28
size: few
D: TRBD1
J: TRBJ1-2
DNA: TGTGCCAGCAGTGCACTGGACAGGGAAGGCTATGGCTACACCTTC
CDR3: CASSALDREGYGYTF

V: TRBV20-1
size: .
D: TRBD2
J: TRBJ2-1
DNA: TGCAGTGCCATATCGACGCTAGCGGGGGGGCGGAGTGAGCAGTTCTTC
CDR3: CSAISTLAGGRSEQFF

V: TRBV5-1
size: .
D: TRBD1
J: TRBJ2-3
DNA: TGCGCCAGCAGCTTTACGGGACAGCCCACAGATACGCAGTATTTT
CDR3: CASSFTGQPTDTQYF

V: TRBV24-1
size: .
D: TRBD1
J: TRBJ1-6
DNA: TGTGCCACCAGTGAGGCTGACAGGGGACAGCTCTATAATTCACCCCTCCACTTT
CDR3: CATSEADRGQLYNSPLHF

V: TRBV20-1
size: few
D: .
J: TRBJ2-1
DNA: TGCAGTGCTAGAGAGGCAGGGAGTAGCTCCTACAATGAGCAGTTCTTC
CDR3: CSAREAGSSSYNEQFF

V: TRBV5-1
size: few
D: TRBD2
J: TRBJ2-7
DNA: TGCGCCAGCAGCTTCCTAGCGGGGGGCACCCCAGAGCAGTACTTC
CDR3: CASSFLAGGTPEQYF

V: TRBV6-1
size: many
D: .
J: TRBJ2-2
DNA: TGTGCCAGCAGTGAAGGGGCGGAGGGATTGGCCGGGGAGCTGTTTTTT
CDR3: CASSEGAEGLAGELFF

V: TRBV7-6
size: many
D: .
J: TRBJ2-5
DNA: TGTGCCAGCAGCTCCCCGGGTCCGGACATGAAGACCCAGTACTTC
CDR3: CASSSPGPDMKTQYF

V: TRBV7-8
size: medium-sized
D: .
J: TRBJ2-7
DNA: TGTGCCAGCAGCCCTCAACCGGGACGTGAGTCCTACGAGCAGTACTTC
CDR3: CASSPQPGRESYEQYF

V: TRBV18
size: few
D: .
J: TRBJ2-5
DNA: TGTGCCAGCTCACCACTCCAGGAGGGGGAGACCCAGTACTTC
CDR3: CASSPLQEGETQYF